This T cell receptor beta chain came from a study of OX40 agonist ivuxolimab in advanced cancers. Study-wide context: Intravenous ivuxolimab at 0.01 to 10 mg/kg was given to patients every 2 weeks. Dose-escalation patients' cancers were hepatocellular carcinoma, melanoma, renal cell or head and neck cancer.

Looked up from germline, CDR1 is WSHSY and CDR2 is SAAADI. The CDR3 has 13 residues. Trimming removed 8 bases from V and 4 bases from J, with 14 bases in between. The assay was immunoSEQ multiplex PCR, and TCRdb's table has in-frame clones only and misses some. The sample lists over 75,000 clones; roughly 92% were seen once. The chain links TRBV10-2 to TRBJ2-5; tentative D call: TRBD1 (6 bases). The TCR sequence derives from an adult with an advanced solid tumor such as melanoma, head and neck, liver or kidney cancer. The material was CD4+ or CD8+ T cells sorted from blood, obtained in a trial of the OX40 agonist ivuxolimab. The chain's CDR3 is CASSGGWGETQYF. The DNA of the CDR3 is TGCGCCAGCTCTGGGGGCTGGGGAGAGACCCAGTACTTC.